The rows below give T cell receptor beta chains drawn from one sample of a study of blood T cells in healthy people across ages. TCRdb passed the 5' RACE reads through MiXCR, listing each CDR3 protein once. This table has fewer than 1.5 million distinct CDR3 sequences, around two fifths appearing once. Material: blood. The receptors stem from a woman aged 18-35 years in good health. Each CDR3 is given with its conserved first and last residue.

v_call cdr3_aa
TRBV12-3/TRBV12-4 CASSLNVGLAGETGELFF
TRBV5-1 CASSLGPSGYNEQYF
TRBV24-1 CATSAAEAGSDTQYF
TRBV28 CASSSLGSGGIWELFF
TRBV4-2 CASSPTSVASFSGYNEQFF
TRBV6-2/TRBV6-3 CASRDSGSSYNEQFF
TRBV20-1 CSARGYTGQAIFSYEQYF
TRBV4-1 CASKSSGTRYTF
TRBV25-1 CASSPVGGTDTQYF
TRBV3-1 CASSLLGQGVSGYTF
TRBV4-1 CASRGYEGGLNEQFF
TRBV3-1 CASSQTIQGQFF
TRBV12-3/TRBV12-4 CASSSALAGGDAEQFF
TRBV7-3 CASSLSHGTSGCNEQFF
TRBV3-1 CASSYGQVGTEAFF
TRBV20-1 CSAPPGGQYEQFF
TRBV6-1 CASSEETGSTEAFF
TRBV12-3/TRBV12-4 CASRKTGDGYTF
TRBV11-2 CASSLDRGQAFF
TRBV7-2 CASSFGGTAREQYF
TRBV9 CASSTQRGEQYF
TRBV5-5 CASSPGGGWGGSPLHF
TRBV7-9 CASSLSPDPDNERFF
TRBV30 CAGHRANTEAFF
TRBV6-5 CASSYSPGTSGIQETQYF
TRBV5-4 CASSTRTGFQETQYF
TRBV20-1 CSASRTVGPQETQYF
TRBV5-1 CASSFRDRGITYNEQYF
TRBV11-2 CASSHLGLAGGYNEQFF
TRBV6-1 CASSGTYQETQYF
TRBV29-1 CSSRQMSEAFF
TRBV6-1 CASARGQRGYTF
TRBV25-1 CASRTGTNEYNEQFF
TRBV12-3/TRBV12-4 CASRIAGGLPTDTQYF
TRBV5-1 CASSSGLAGNNEQYF
TRBV27 CASSFRFPNRPTDTQYF
TRBV21-1 CASSKAGTHNEQFF
TRBV15 CATSRDRGEGYTF